By sample fraction, the clone carrying this T cell receptor (beta chain) is large. TCRdb used MiXCR to reprocess the RT-PCR reads, holding one entry per CDR3 protein. The table records approximately 400 distinct CDR3 sequences, around 0.69% of them present only once. The sample comes from a study of patients and donors after allogeneic stem cell transplantation. The CDR3 length is 13 residues. The germline gives CDR1 KGHSH, CDR2 LQKENI. V was cut by 2 bases and J by 4 bases, with 6 bases left in between. This chain connects TRBV18 to TRBJ1-5; D gene uncertain. This clonotype was obtained from a human donor who was either an allogeneic HSCT recipient or a stem cell or donor lymphocyte infusion donor (not recorded which). It is not recorded whose cells these are; they may come from a transplant donor. Material for sequencing was blood, either unsorted or a sorted T cell fraction (not recorded which). This CDR3 reads CASSPTGNQPQHF. CDR3 nucleotides: TGTGCCAGCTCACCAACGGGGAATCAGCCCCAGCATTTT.